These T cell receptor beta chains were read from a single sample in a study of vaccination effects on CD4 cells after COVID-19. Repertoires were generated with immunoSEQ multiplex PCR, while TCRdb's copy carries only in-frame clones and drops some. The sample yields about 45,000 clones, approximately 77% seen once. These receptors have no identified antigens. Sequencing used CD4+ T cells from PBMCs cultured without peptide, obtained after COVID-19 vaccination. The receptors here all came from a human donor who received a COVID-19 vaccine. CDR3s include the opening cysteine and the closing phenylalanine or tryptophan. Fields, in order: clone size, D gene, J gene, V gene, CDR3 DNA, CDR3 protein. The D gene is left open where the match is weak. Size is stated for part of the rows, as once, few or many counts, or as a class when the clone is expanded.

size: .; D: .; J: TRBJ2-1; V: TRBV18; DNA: TGTGCCAGCTCACCAGAGGCGCATCAACCCAATGAGCAGTTCTTC; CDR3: CASSPEAHQPNEQFF
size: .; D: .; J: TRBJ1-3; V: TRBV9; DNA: TGTGCCAGCGGAAGGGACACGAGCTCTGGAAACACCATATATTTT; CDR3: CASGRDTSSGNTIYF
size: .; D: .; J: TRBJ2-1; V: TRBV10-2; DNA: TGCGCCAGCAGTGAGTCAATCCTAGCGTCCTACAATGAGCAGTTCTTC; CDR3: CASSESILASYNEQFF
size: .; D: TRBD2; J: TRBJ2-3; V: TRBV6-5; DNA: TGTGCCAGCAGTCGTTCTAGCGGGAGGGCCTTGGTGCAGTATTTT; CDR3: CASSRSSGRALVQYF
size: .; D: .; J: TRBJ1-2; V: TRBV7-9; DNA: TGTGCCAGCAGCTATCCGGGTTACAGCGATGGCTACACCTTC; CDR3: CASSYPGYSDGYTF
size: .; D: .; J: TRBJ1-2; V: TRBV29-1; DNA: TGCAGCGTTGAAGGGGGCTTCTATGGCTACACCTTC; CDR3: CSVEGGFYGYTF
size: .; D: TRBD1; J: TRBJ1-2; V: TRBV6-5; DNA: TGTGCCAGCAGGGATTTGACAGGGAACTATGGCTACACCTTC; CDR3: CASRDLTGNYGYTF
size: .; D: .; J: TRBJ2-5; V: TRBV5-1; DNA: TGCGCCAGCAGCTTGGAACCCACGGAGACCCAGTACTTC; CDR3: CASSLEPTETQYF
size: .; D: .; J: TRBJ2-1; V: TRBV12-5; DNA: TGTGCTAGTGCACGTTCTTTAACGGGGGATTACAATGAGCAGTTCTTC; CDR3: CASARSLTGDYNEQFF
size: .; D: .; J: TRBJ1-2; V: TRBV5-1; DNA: TGCGCCAGCAGCTTGGACATCTATGGCTACACCTTC; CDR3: CASSLDIYGYTF
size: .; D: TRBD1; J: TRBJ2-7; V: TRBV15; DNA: TGTGCCACCAGCTCTGCGGACAGGTCCCACGAGCAGTACTTC; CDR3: CATSSADRSHEQYF
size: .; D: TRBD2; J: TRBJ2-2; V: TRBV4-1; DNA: TGCGCCAGCAGCCAAGGGGGGCTAGCGGGGACCACCGGGGAGCTGTTTTTT; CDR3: CASSQGGLAGTTGELFF
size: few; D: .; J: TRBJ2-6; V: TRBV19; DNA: TGTGCCACCTTCGCGGCGTTTTCTGGGGCCAACGTCCTGACTTTC; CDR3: CATFAAFSGANVLTF
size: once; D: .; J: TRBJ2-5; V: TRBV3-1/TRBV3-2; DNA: TGTGCCAGCAGCCATTCCGGGAGTGGGGAGACCCAGTACTTC; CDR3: CASSHSGSGETQYF
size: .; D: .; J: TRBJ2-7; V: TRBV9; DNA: TGTGCCAGCAGCGTAGATTTGTCGGGAGAGCAGTACTTC; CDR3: CASSVDLSGEQYF